Listed below are T cell receptor beta chains from one sample, sequenced in a study of radiotherapy plus CTLA-4 blockade in lung cancer. Clones were read by immunoSEQ multiplex PCR, and TCRdb kept only the in-frame ones, dropping some. Seen here are tens of thousands of clones, roughly three quarters observed once, and the top ten hold approximately 15%. Sequencing was performed on peripheral blood, taken from a patient treated with radiotherapy plus ipilimumab. Source of these receptors: a human donor with non-small cell lung cancer that progressed on radiotherapy plus ipilimumab. CDR3s include the opening cysteine and the closing phenylalanine or tryptophan. Each record gives: CDR3 protein, CDR3 DNA, D gene, V gene, J gene, clone size. The D gene is left open where the match is weak. Clone size is shown for a subset of rows, as once, few, many or a class of expanded clone.

CDR3: CASSLDVGRVTNTEAFF; DNA: TGTGCCAGCAGCTTAGATGTAGGCAGGGTAACGAACACTGAAGCTTTCTTT; D: NA; V: TRBV7-9; J: TRBJ1-1; size: NA
CDR3: CASSEHGYEQYF; DNA: TGTGCCAGCAGTGAACACGGCTACGAGCAGTACTTC; D: NA; V: TRBV6-5; J: TRBJ2-7; size: few
CDR3: CASSFNPAARQETQYF; DNA: TGTGCCAGCAGCTTTAATCCCGCGGCGAGACAAGAGACCCAGTACTTC; D: NA; V: TRBV11-2; J: TRBJ2-5; size: NA
CDR3: CASRQGSEKLFF; DNA: TGTGCCAGCCGACAGGGTAGTGAAAAACTGTTTTTT; D: TRBD1; V: TRBV25-1; J: TRBJ1-4; size: NA
CDR3: CASSSWVGASGNTIYF; DNA: TGTGCCAGCAGCTCATGGGTGGGGGCCTCTGGAAACACCATATATTTT; D: NA; V: TRBV5-5; J: TRBJ1-3; size: NA
CDR3: CASRRQVQETQYF; DNA: TGTGCCAGCAGACGACAGGTCCAAGAGACCCAGTACTTC; D: NA; V: TRBV6-6; J: TRBJ2-5; size: NA
CDR3: CASTGPRGTVGYTF; DNA: TGTGCCAGCACCGGACCACGGGGGACGGTTGGCTACACCTTC; D: NA; V: TRBV6-1; J: TRBJ1-2; size: NA
CDR3: CASTSTKTTDTQYF; DNA: TGTGCCAGCACCTCTACCAAGACCACAGATACGCAGTATTTT; D: NA; V: TRBV28; J: TRBJ2-3; size: once
CDR3: CAISAGGIMDTQYF; DNA: TGTGCCATCAGCGCGGGGGGTATCATGGATACGCAGTATTTT; D: TRBD2; V: TRBV10-3; J: TRBJ2-3; size: once
CDR3: CARPAQGGYTF; DNA: TGTGCCCGCCCGGCCCAGGGAGGCTACACCTTC; D: NA; V: TRBV9; J: TRBJ1-2; size: NA
CDR3: CASSLFGVRGQSGNEKLFF; DNA: TGTGCCAGCAGCTTATTTGGCGTCCGGGGACAATCAGGTAATGAAAAACTGTTTTTT; D: NA; V: TRBV11-2; J: TRBJ1-4; size: NA
CDR3: CASSDKPMNTEAFF; DNA: TGTGCCAGCAGCGACAAACCCATGAACACTGAAGCTTTCTTT; D: NA; V: TRBV6-6; J: TRBJ1-1; size: NA
CDR3: CASSGRQERRGYTF; DNA: TGTGCCAGCAGCGGACGACAGGAAAGACGGGGCTACACCTTC; D: NA; V: TRBV9; J: TRBJ1-2; size: NA
CDR3: CASSIGPTTEAFF; DNA: TGTGCCAGTAGTATTGGGCCAACCACTGAAGCTTTCTTT; D: NA; V: TRBV19; J: TRBJ1-1; size: NA
CDR3: CAIEGGKNTEAFF; DNA: TGTGCCATCGAGGGGGGAAAGAACACTGAAGCTTTCTTT; D: NA; V: TRBV10-3; J: TRBJ1-1; size: NA
CDR3: CASSDSMAASSYNEQFF; DNA: TGTGCCAGCAGTGACTCGATGGCAGCGAGCTCCTACAATGAGCAGTTCTTC; D: NA; V: TRBV6-4; J: TRBJ2-1; size: NA
CDR3: CASSEAGYRNYGYTF; DNA: TGTGCCAGCAGTGAAGCGGGGTACAGAAACTATGGCTACACCTTC; D: NA; V: TRBV2; J: TRBJ1-2; size: NA
CDR3: CASSSVRGNTEAFF; DNA: TGTGCCAGCAGCTCCGTCAGGGGGAACACTGAAGCTTTCTTT; D: NA; V: TRBV4-2; J: TRBJ1-1; size: NA
CDR3: CASSLELGTADTQYF; DNA: TGTGCCAGCAGCTTAGAACTGGGCACTGCAGATACGCAGTATTTT; D: NA; V: TRBV7-6; J: TRBJ2-3; size: NA
CDR3: CASWGGRQNTEAFF; DNA: TGCGCCAGCTGGGGAGGGCGGCAAAACACTGAAGCTTTCTTT; D: NA; V: TRBV5-1; J: TRBJ1-1; size: once
CDR3: CAWSAEGANTGELFF; DNA: TGTGCCTGGAGTGCGGAGGGGGCGAACACCGGGGAGCTGTTTTTT; D: NA; V: TRBV30; J: TRBJ2-2; size: NA
CDR3: CASSPAGGASYEQYF; DNA: TGTGCCAGCAGCCCCGCCGGCGGGGCCTCCTACGAGCAGTACTTC; D: NA; V: TRBV6-5; J: TRBJ2-7; size: NA
CDR3: CAIGGMDYGYTF; DNA: TGTGCCATCGGGGGGATGGACTATGGCTACACCTTC; D: NA; V: TRBV6-6; J: TRBJ1-2; size: few
CDR3: CASQPRTGVPTYEQYF; DNA: TGTGCCAGTCAGCCACGGACAGGGGTTCCCACTTACGAGCAGTACTTC; D: TRBD1; V: TRBV28; J: TRBJ2-7; size: NA
CDR3: CAISANPGSGANVLTF; DNA: TGTGCCATCAGTGCGAACCCAGGCTCTGGGGCCAACGTCCTGACTTTC; D: NA; V: TRBV10-3; J: TRBJ2-6; size: few
CDR3: CASSSGPLSEAFF; DNA: TGTGCCAGCAGTTCGGGTCCCCTTTCTGAAGCTTTCTTT; D: NA; V: TRBV2; J: TRBJ1-1; size: NA
CDR3: CASSGRQGAVAQHF; DNA: TGTGCCAGCAGTGGTCGACAGGGGGCGGTAGCCCAGCATTTT; D: TRBD1; V: TRBV2; J: TRBJ1-5; size: NA
CDR3: CASRASMNTEAFF; DNA: TGTGCCAGCAGGGCCTCAATGAACACTGAAGCTTTCTTT; D: NA; V: TRBV6-5; J: TRBJ1-1; size: NA
CDR3: CAISESIGGETQYF; DNA: TGTGCCATCAGTGAGTCGATCGGGGGGGAGACCCAGTACTTC; D: TRBD2; V: TRBV10-3; J: TRBJ2-5; size: few
CDR3: CSVRDDKNIQYF; DNA: TGCAGCGTCAGGGATGACAAAAACATTCAGTACTTC; D: NA; V: TRBV29-1; J: TRBJ2-4; size: NA
CDR3: CASSLSRRQGAFSNEKLFF; DNA: TGCGCCAGCAGCTTGAGTCGACGACAGGGGGCATTCAGTAATGAAAAACTGTTTTTT; D: TRBD1; V: TRBV5-1; J: TRBJ1-4; size: few
CDR3: CASSASGYEQFF; DNA: TGTGCCAGCAGTGCCTCTGGCTATGAGCAGTTCTTC; D: NA; V: TRBV27; J: TRBJ2-1; size: NA
CDR3: CASSFLERGPSSYNEQFF; DNA: TGTGCCAGCAGTTTCTTGGAAAGAGGGCCGAGCTCCTACAATGAGCAGTTCTTC; D: NA; V: TRBV28; J: TRBJ2-1; size: NA